The 30 T cell receptor beta chains presented below share a single source sample, sequenced in a study of T cell repertoires in cytomegalovirus infection. Antigens for these TCRs are unknown. One entry per CDR3 protein results from TCRdb running MiXCR on the reads. This table has 380,000 or so distinct CDR3 sequences, nearly 35% appearing once. Here the sequenced sample was cultured PBMCs, taken from culture after CMV antigen stimulation. The receptors derive from a human donor in good health (CMV status not recorded). Some clones in this sample may be carry-over from other donors' samples.

This chain links TRBV15 with TRBJ2-7; 7 nucleotides line up with TRBD2. CDR1 LNHNV and CDR2 YYDKDF come from the germline V gene (reference sequence). There are 16 residues in the CDR3. The V and J ends lost 5 bases and 2 bases, in that order; junction bases with no gene match: 12. The CDR3 protein is CATSPRVRLAAYEQYV. The CDR3 DNA follows: TGTGCCACCAGCCCGCGGGTCCGGCTAGCGGCCTACGAGCAGTACGTC.

This clonotype was recorded a few times. This sequence joins TRBV20-1 and TRBJ2-5, with a weak D call TRBD2 (6 bases). Trimming stripped 1 base from V and 2 bases from J, with 14 bases between. Germline CDR1 DFQATT, CDR2 SNEGSKA (reference sequence). The CDR3 is 15 residues long. CDR3 in DNA: TGCAGTGCTAGAGTGCCGGGGACTGAACAAGAGACCCAGTACTTC. Protein product: CSARVPGTEQETQYF.

The chain is built from TRBV20-1 and TRBJ1-5, with D uncertain. This CDR3 spans 14 amino acids. V was cut by 1 base and J by 0 bases, with 7 bases left in between. Germline CDR1 is DFQATT and CDR2 is SNEGSKA (reference sequence). Here the CDR3 reads CSARGADSNQPQHF. In DNA form, the CDR3 reads TGCAGTGCTAGAGGGGCTGATAGCAATCAGCCCCAGCATTTT.

The chain is built from TRBV7-2 and TRBJ1-1; no firm D call. The germline V gene has CDR1 SGHTA and CDR2 FQGNSA. This CDR3 has 15 amino acids. V was cut by 1 base and J by 4 bases, with 13 bases left in between. The CDR3 region is CASSLVAGAGTEAFF. Here the CDR3 DNA reads TGTGCCAGCAGCTTAGTAGCGGGCGCAGGCACTGAAGCTTTCTTT.

Remarks on this clonotype: Germline is not matched at one junction end, which may reflect a read error. The CDR3 nucleotides are TGCGCCAGCAGCTTAACCCCGAATGATGACAGGGGGATGGCGTTT. Translating gives CASSLTPNDDRGMAF. This chain uses TRBV5-1 with TRBJ1-1; 9 bases align to TRBD1. The CDR3 consists of 15 residues. Germline lookup yields CDR1 SGHRS and CDR2 YFSETQ.

This clonotype came up a few times. The chain couples TRBV11-3 to TRBJ2-5; 7 bases are shared with TRBD1. This CDR3 comprises 14 residues. Germline assignment: CDR1 SGHNT and CDR2 YENEEA. V lost 5 bases to trimming and J lost 5 bases; unmatched junction nucleotides: 8. CDR3 residues: CASSQRQGTETQYF. The DNA for the CDR3 is TGTGCCAGCAGCCAGAGACAGGGTACGGAGACCCAGTACTTC.

This clonotype was seen at least ten times. V and J are TRBV27 and TRBJ2-2; D is unresolved. This CDR3 has 15 amino acids. Between the trimmed V and J ends, which lost 4 bases and 1 base, there was a span of 10 bases. From germline, CDR1 is MNHEY and CDR2 SMNVEV (reference sequence). CDR3 nucleotides: TGTGCCAGCAGTTCCCACGATCGGAACACCGGGGAGCTGTTTTTT. Translation gives CASSSHDRNTGELFF.

This clonotype was recorded a few times. The rearrangement joins TRBV10-3 to TRBJ2-2; either TRBD1 or TRBD2 may supply D (5 bases each). CDR3 size: 14 residues. V lost 8 bases and J lost 5, with 15 bases in between. CDR1 ENHRY and CDR2 SYGVKD come from the germline V gene. CDR3 sequence (DNA): TGTGCCATCGGAGGAACGGGGCTGACCGGGGAGCTGTTTTTT. This sequence encodes CAIGGTGLTGELFF.

The sample holds many counts of this clonotype. The gene calls are TRBV12-3 or TRBV12-4 and TRBJ1-2, with 9 bases that match TRBD1. The CDR3 length is 14 residues. The junction had 1 base not matched to a gene; V was cut back by 0 bases and J by 5 bases. As DNA, the CDR3 is TGTGCCAGCAGTTTAGCCGACAGGGGGTATGGCTACACCTTC. It is translated as CASSLADRGYGYTF.

The rearrangement links TRBV4-1 to TRBJ1-4, with D perhaps matching TRBD1 (5 bases). The CDR3 length is 15 residues. Trimming took 1 base from V and 8 from J, leaving 14 bases between them. In germline, CDR1 is MGHRA, CDR2 YSYEKL. As DNA, the CDR3 is TGCGCCAGCAGCCAAGTTTCCCGGACACAGGAAAAACTGTTTTTT. Translating gives CASSQVSRTQEKLFF.

J is TRBJ1-4 and V is TRBV5-1; D might be TRBD1 (5 bases). Germline CDR1 reads SGHRS; CDR2 reads YFSETQ. The CDR3 spans 13 residues. V was shortened by 0 bases and J by 10 bases, with 10 bases between the two germline ends. DNA for the CDR3: TGCGCCAGCAGCTTGGAGGGGTCAGGAAAACTGTTTTTT. This translates into CASSLEGSGKLFF.

Of note for this clonotype: A single base separates this from a much larger clone, so it may be a read error. The chain is built from TRBV4-3 and TRBJ1-1, with unresolved D. CDR3 length: 15 amino acids. Looked up from germline, CDR1 is LGHNA and CDR2 is YSLEER. V gave up 6 bases and J gave up 1 base, with 15 bases separating them. CDR3 sequence reads: CASRLSWAENTEAFF. Written as DNA, the CDR3 is TGCGCCAGCAGACTTTCGTGGGCCGAGAACACTGAAGCTTTCTTT.

This clonotype was found a few times. The chain has TRBV11-2 and TRBJ1-5; a weak D match, TRBD1 (5 bases). The CDR3 is made up of 16 amino acids. Looked up from germline, CDR1 is SGHAT and CDR2 is FQNNGV. Trimming took off 5 bases at V and 3 bases at J, with 17 bases between the two ends. CDR3 amino acids: CASSKAAGTHNQPQHF. CDR3 bases: TGTGCCAGCAGCAAGGCCGCCGGGACTCACAATCAGCCCCAGCATTTT.

The chain joins TRBV6-2 or TRBV6-3 to TRBJ1-2, with D unresolved. CDR3 size: 14 residues. The germline V gene has CDR1 MNHEY and CDR2 SVGEGT. Deletions cut 3 bases from V and 8 bases from J, with 16 bases between. Written as DNA, the CDR3 is TGTGCCAGCAGTTATGGTGAGGGTATGATCGGCTACACCTTC. It specifies CASSYGEGMIGYTF.

The V and J genes are TRBV7-2 and TRBJ2-5; no definite D call. V shed 4 bases and J shed 2 bases, with 8 bases lying between them. Germline V lookup: CDR1 SGHTA, CDR2 FQGNSA. The CDR3 runs 13 residues. CDR3 nucleotide sequence: TGTGCCAGCAGCTCCTTTGGGCAAGAGACCCAGTACTTC. This sequence encodes CASSSFGQETQYF.

This clonotype was detected a few times. The chain couples TRBV19 to TRBJ2-1; D is possibly TRBD2 (5 bases). The V gene lost 5 bases and the J gene lost 6 bases, with 17 bases spanning the gap. CDR3 length: 15 amino acids. Germline CDR1 LNHDA, CDR2 SQIVND (reference sequence). CDR3 nucleotide sequence: TGTGCCAGTAGTCCGAATGGGCTAGGAGGCAATGAGCAGTTCTTC. Protein product: CASSPNGLGGNEQFF.

The V gene is TRBV11-2, the J gene TRBJ1-4; no clear D. Germline V CDR1 and CDR2: SGHAT, FQNNGV. Trimming stripped 4 bases from V and 8 bases from J, with 14 bases between. CDR3 size: 14 residues. The CDR3 DNA follows: TGTGCCAGCAGCTCTGTGTGGAGGAGCGAAAAACTGTTTTTT. Amino acid sequence: CASSSVWRSEKLFF.

V gene TRBV27 combines with J gene TRBJ2-1, with D maybe TRBD2 (5 bases). CDR3 length: 15 residues. V lost 2 bases, J lost 0 bases, and 8 bases lay in between. Germline CDR1 is MNHEY and CDR2 is SMNVEV (reference sequence). The CDR3 loop is CASSLGRRSYNEQFF. In DNA form, the CDR3 reads TGTGCCAGCAGTTTAGGGAGACGCTCCTACAATGAGCAGTTCTTC.

In this sample, this clonotype turned up a few times. The genes are TRBV7-9 and TRBJ1-1; 7 bases line up with TRBD1. The V gene end was trimmed by 5 bases and the J gene end by 6 bases; junction bases not matched to a gene: 9. Per germline, CDR1 SEHNR and CDR2 FQNEAQ (reference sequence). This CDR3 region has 14 residues. CDR3 residues: CASSGQGGASEAFF. CDR3 DNA: TGTGCCAGCAGCGGCCAGGGGGGGGCTTCTGAAGCTTTCTTT.

The chain couples TRBV7-2 to TRBJ1-1; 8 bases match TRBD1. V lost 5 bases, J lost 4 bases, and 12 bases stayed unmatched. CDR3 length: 16 residues. Germline V CDR1 and CDR2: SGHTA, FQGNSA. CDR3 in DNA: TGTGCCAGCAGCCCTAGGACAGGGTGGGTGGGCACTGAAGCTTTCTTT. Translation gives CASSPRTGWVGTEAFF.

In its sample, this clonotype was seen a few times. This sequence joins TRBV24-1 and TRBJ2-1, with 8 bases matching TRBD2. Looked up from germline, CDR1 is KGHDR and CDR2 is SFDVKD. The CDR3 is 16 amino acids. The ends lost 4 bases at V and 2 bases at J; junction bases unmatched: 6. The CDR3 region is CATSDVLADAYNEQFF. The CDR3 DNA sequence: TGTGCCACCAGTGACGTACTAGCGGACGCCTACAATGAGCAGTTCTTC.

This chain connects TRBV7-9 to TRBJ2-2; D perhaps matches TRBD1 (5 bases). Trimming removed 3 bases at V and 3 bases at J, with 14 bases between. The CDR3 has 16 amino acids. Germline V gene lookup returns CDR1 SEHNR and CDR2 FQNEAQ (reference sequence). The CDR3 is CASSFVRRADTGELFF. DNA for the CDR3: TGTGCCAGCAGCTTTGTCCGCAGGGCGGACACCGGGGAGCTGTTTTTT.

The gene calls are TRBV4-3 and TRBJ1-5; D possibly corresponds to TRBD1 (5 bases). V lost 0 bases, J lost 3 bases, and 15 bases lay in between. Germline V gene lookup returns CDR1 LGHNA and CDR2 YSLEER. The CDR3 is 17 amino acids. The CDR3 DNA is TGCGCCAGCAGCCAAGAACCCGCAGGGAGCATCAATCAGCCCCAGCATTTT. This codes for CASSQEPAGSINQPQHF.

This chain joins TRBV10-3 and TRBJ1-3, with D uncertain. This CDR3 comprises 11 residues. The V and J ends lost 6 bases and 3 bases respectively, with 3 bases between them. The germline V gene has CDR1 ENHRY and CDR2 SYGVKD. The CDR3 DNA sequence: TGTGCCATCAGCTTTGGAAACACCATATATTTT. It specifies CAISFGNTIYF.

This rearrangement joins TRBV5-6 to TRBJ2-1, with D possibly being TRBD1 (5 bases). The CDR3 extends over 14 amino acids. Deletions cut 4 bases from V and 5 bases from J, with 13 bases between. Germline CDR1 is SGHDT and CDR2 is YYEEEE. The CDR3 reads CASSGAGANNEQFF. The CDR3 DNA sequence: TGTGCCAGCAGCGGGGCAGGTGCGAACAATGAGCAGTTCTTC. The complete variable domain, with remaining parts taken from reference TRBV5-6 and TRBJ2-1, reads DAGVTQSPTHLIKTRGQQVTLRCSPKSGHDTVSWYQQALGQGPQFIFQYYEEEERQRGNFPDRFSGHQFPNYSSELNVNALLLGDSALYLCASSGAGANNEQFFGPGTRLTVL.

J is TRBJ1-2 and V is TRBV7-2; D gene ambiguous. Trimming removed 5 bases at V and 5 bases at J, with 12 bases between. This CDR3 comprises 13 residues. In germline, CDR1 is SGHTA, CDR2 FQGNSA. The CDR3 nucleotides read TGTGCCAGCAGCCTGACAAGGGAATATGGCTACACCTTC. It encodes CASSLTREYGYTF.

This clonotype was counted ten times or more. The chain employs TRBV7-2 and TRBJ2-5, with 8 positions matching TRBD2. CDR1 SGHTA and CDR2 FQGNSA come from the germline V gene. The trim removed 5 bases at V and 7 bases at J, leaving 12 bases unmatched. This CDR3 has 15 residues. DNA of the CDR3: TGTGCCAGCAGCCCGTTCGGGAGGGCCGCTGGGACCCAGTACTTC. The encoded protein is CASSPFGRAAGTQYF. The entire variable domain, with the rest obtained from reference TRBV7-2 and TRBJ2-5, is as follows: GAGVSQSPSNKVTEKGKDVELRCDPISGHTALYWYRQSLGQGLEFLIYFQGNSAPDKSGLPSDRFSAERTGGSVSTLTIQRTQQEDSAVYLCASSPFGRAAGTQYFGPGTRLLVL.

This chain links TRBV7-6 with TRBJ2-1; 7 bases map to TRBD2. CDR1 is SGHVS, CDR2 FNYEAQ, per germline. Trimming took 4 bases from V and 10 from J; bases not matched to a gene: 16. CDR3 length: 16 amino acids. CDR3 DNA sequence: TGTGCCAGCAGCTCCAGCCCTGCGGGAGAGATTCAGGAGCAGTTCTTC. Residues: CASSSSPAGEIQEQFF. Looking up the rest from reference TRBV7-6 and TRBJ2-1 gives the full variable domain: GAGVSQSPRYKVTKRGQDVALRCDPISGHVSLYWYRQALGQGPEFLTYFNYEAQQDKSGLPNDRFSAERPEGSISTLTIQRTEQRDSAMYRCASSSSPAGEIQEQFFGPGTRLTVL.

There are a few counts of this clonotype. The chain is built from TRBV6-2 or TRBV6-3 and TRBJ2-3; D uncertain. The CDR3 is 15 residues long. V was pared by 8 bases and J by 0 bases, with 15 bases between. Germline values: CDR1 MNHEY, CDR2 SVGEGT. CDR3 loop: CASLSQPPSTDTQYF. The CDR3 nucleotides read TGTGCCAGCCTCTCACAGCCACCTAGCACAGATACGCAGTATTTT.

Turning to this clonotype: Its ends do not fully match the called genes, so a read error is possible. The V gene is TRBV20-1, the J gene TRBJ2-1, with a tentative D call TRBD2 (5 bases). CDR1 and CDR2 (germline): DFQATT, SNEGSKA (reference sequence). The CDR3 has 15 amino acids. CDR3 sequence reads: CSAREYGSSYSEQFF. As DNA, the CDR3 is TGCAGTGCTAGAGAATATGGGAGCTCCTACAGTGAGCAGTTCTTC.